These 9 T cell receptor beta chains were all obtained from the same sample, sequenced in a study of post-analysis software for immune sequencing data (dated by TCRdb to about 2015). On the study overall, not on this receptor specifically: Significantly higher frequencies in patients than in controls were found for a few TRBV segments, including TRBV5-6, TRBV5-1 and TRBV20-1.

Libraries came from PCR. The instrument given in TCRdb is Illumina HiSeq 2500. Unique molecular identifiers were incorporated into TCR beta cDNA libraries to reduce PCR and sequencing biases. Clones were called with MiXCR by TCRdb after fastp trimmed the public reads at Q25, and only in-frame beta chains were retained. Entries that share a CDR3 protein sequence are merged under the most common genes and DNA. Counted in this sample were under 650,000 distinct CDR3 sequences; roughly 46% of them appeared once. Clones ranked in the top ten supply about 1.8% of the sample. No antigen has been identified for these receptors. Material: blood. All receptors derive from a girl aged 5-17 years with multiple sclerosis.

This chain joins TRBV5-1 and TRBJ2-7; no reliable D call. Germline V gene lookup returns CDR1 SGHRS and CDR2 YFSETQ. Trimming took off 0 bases at V and 0 bases at J, with 10 bases between the two ends. The CDR3 runs 15 residues. CDR3 protein: CASSLAAGYSYEQYF. The CDR3 bases are TGCGCCAGCAGCTTGGCCGCTGGATACTCCTACGAGCAGTACTTC.

This clonotype was seen a handful of times. V and J are TRBV4-1 and TRBJ2-1; D remains ambiguous. Looked up from germline, CDR1 is MGHRA and CDR2 is YSYEKL. CDR3 length equals 15 residues. V gave up 1 base and J gave up 3 bases, with 10 bases separating them. The CDR3 DNA follows: TGCGCCAGCAGCCAAGGTGTGAACCTCTACAATGAGCAGTTCTTC. It yields the protein CASSQGVNLYNEQFF.

This clonotype occurred a few times. This chain uses TRBV20-1 with TRBJ2-7, with TRBD2 matching 10 bases. V was pared by 2 bases and J by 2 bases, with 9 bases of the junction left unmatched. Germline loops: CDR1 DFQATT, CDR2 SNEGSKA (reference sequence). The CDR3 runs to 16 residues. This CDR3 is CSARISGRTGPYEQYF. The CDR3 DNA is TGCAGTGCTAGAATTAGCGGGAGGACAGGACCCTACGAGCAGTACTTC.

This clonotype turned up a few times. The CDR3 loop is CASSLPLGETQYF. CDR3 coding DNA: TGTGCCAGCAGTCTCCCCTTAGGGGAGACCCAGTACTTC. The rearrangement joins TRBV2 to TRBJ2-5; D gene unclear. Per germline, CDR1 SNHLY and CDR2 FYNNEI. The CDR3 loop spans 13 amino acids. V was pared by 5 bases and J by 5 bases, with 12 bases between.

The J gene is TRBJ1-2, the V gene TRBV5-1; no reliable D call. Trimming pared 4 bases from V and 8 bases from J, leaving 15 bases between. Germline V gene sequence: CDR1 SGHRS, CDR2 YFSETQ. This CDR3 has 13 amino acids. CDR3 amino acids: CASSGTGYDGYTF. The CDR3, as DNA: TGCGCCAGCAGCGGAACCGGGTATGACGGCTACACCTTC.

V gene TRBV12-3 or TRBV12-4 combines with J gene TRBJ2-1, with TRBD2 matching over 9 bases. J gave up 4 bases and V 8 bases, and 9 bases lay outside the gene matches. The CDR3 runs 15 residues. The DNA for the CDR3 is TGTGCCAGCCGACTTAGGCGGGAGGGTTACAATGAGCAGTTCTTC. Residues: CASRLRREGYNEQFF.

The chain combines TRBV7-9 with TRBJ2-7, with TRBD1 identical over 9 bases. The closer fit of TRBJ2-5 to the DNA end suggests the J call may be wrong. Germline V gene data show CDR1 as SEHNR and CDR2 as FQNEAQ (reference sequence). There are 15 residues in the CDR3. The CDR3 region has the DNA TGTGCCAGCAGCTACAGGGGGCGGCCGGAAGAGACCCAGTACTTC. The encoded protein is CASSYRGRPEETQYF.

J is TRBJ2-1 and V is TRBV5-1, with D maybe TRBD1 (6 bases). The V end was cut by 3 bases, the J end by 10 bases, with 20 bases between. Germline values: CDR1 SGHRS, CDR2 YFSETQ. This CDR3 contains 15 residues. The CDR3 protein is CASSWALGAWGEQFF. CDR3 nucleotides: TGCGCCAGCAGCTGGGCCCTGGGGGCCTGGGGCGAGCAGTTCTTC.

This clonotype was observed many times. This chain uses TRBV20-1 with TRBJ2-1, with 8 bases fitting TRBD1. Looked up from germline, CDR1 is DFQATT and CDR2 is SNEGSKA (reference sequence). The CDR3 covers 14 residues. The trim removed 3 bases at V and 5 bases at J, leaving 6 bases unmatched. The CDR3 loop reads CSARTGQENNEQFF. The CDR3 DNA follows: TGCAGTGCTAGGACGGGACAGGAGAACAATGAGCAGTTCTTC.